The clone carrying this T cell receptor beta chain was observed a handful of times. Antigen: not known. These data originate in a study of post-analysis software for immune sequencing data. The overall study: Secondary progressive, relapsing-remitting and progressive-relapsing multiple sclerosis were among the included disease courses. Study-level findings and limits: F-measure co-clustering was strong for batch-matched samples. Significantly decreased normalized Chao1 diversity was recorded for multiple sclerosis patients relative to controls. In patients, TRBV5-6, TRBV5-1 and TRBV20-1 belonged to four or five TRBV segments found more frequently than in controls.

Libraries were made from TCR beta cDNA, and they carried unique molecular identifiers. Researchers reported roughly 0.5 million cDNA molecules coming from around 1 to 9.1 million T cells. MiXCR was run by TCRdb on the PCR reads, yielding one entry per CDR3 protein. The repertoire holds about 680,000 distinct CDR3 sequences, with 55% to 60% as singletons. Trimming removed 8 bases from V and 4 bases from J, with 17 bases in between. This CDR3 region has 14 residues. CDR1 is MGHDK and CDR2 is SYGVNS in the germline V gene. The V and J genes are TRBV25-1 and TRBJ1-1, with D uncertain. Sequencing was performed on blood. The clonotype was recovered from a girl aged 2-9 years with multiple sclerosis. The CDR3 nucleotides are TGTGCCAGCGAACCCACTTTTACGGCCACTGAAGCTTTCTTT. Its protein product is CASEPTFTATEAFF.